The 2 T cell receptor beta chains given below trace back to one sample, sequenced in a study of CXCR3-negative and CXCR3-positive naive CD8 T cells. These receptors lack a known antigen. Study findings and constraints: TRB CDR3s were more hydrophobic in CXCR3-positive than in CXCR3-negative naive cells.

Via 5' RACE with UMI labels, TRB cDNA libraries were prepared. From the 5' RACE reads, TCRdb lists one entry per CDR3 protein and no DNA. This repertoire includes tens of thousands of distinct CDR3 sequences. The specimen was naive CXCR3+ CD8+ T cells from blood. Subset in this sample: CD45RO-CCR7+CD27+CD95- naive CD8+ T cells expressing CXCR3 (TNR3+). Receptors originate from a human donor in good health. Some clones in this sample may be carry-over from other donors' samples.

The rearrangement joins TRBV12-3 or TRBV12-4 to TRBJ2-2; there is no DNA to check the TCRdb D call of TRBD1. The CDR3 runs 14 residues. The CDR3: CASDIDRGSGELFF.

This sequence joins TRBV29-1 and TRBJ2-1; TCRdb names TRBD1, which stays unverified in the absence of DNA. Looked up from germline, CDR1 is SQVTM and CDR2 is ANQGSEA. The CDR3 spans 15 residues. The CDR3 sequence is CSVPTGLGTYNEQFF.